The 14 T cell receptor beta chains in this list originate from one sample, sequenced in a study of radiation and T cells in renal cell carcinoma. Time point described: blood 4 weeks post-SBRT, at nephrectomy. As to treatment: 15 Gy SBRT to primary tumor, nephrectomy 4 weeks later. The method was immunoSEQ multiplex PCR; TCRdb's version includes in-frame clones alone and lacks a portion of them. The data contain 150,000 to 200,000 clones, 88% of them singletons. The sequenced sample was blood, obtained from a patient whose treatment included radiotherapy and nephrectomy. Every receptor here comes from a woman aged 45-59 years with renal cell carcinoma.

The rearrangement uses TRBV6-6 and TRBJ2-4; 8 nucleotides agree with TRBD1. Losses at the gene ends were 8 bases for V and 1 base for J; bases not matched to a gene: 4. Germline V gene sequence: CDR1 MNHNY, CDR2 SVGAGI (reference sequence). The CDR3 has 14 amino acids. CDR3: CASRGQGAKNIQYF. The CDR3 region has the DNA TGTGCCAGCCGCGGACAGGGTGCCAAAAACATTCAGTACTTC.

The gene calls are TRBV7-9 and TRBJ1-3; tentative D call: TRBD1 (5 bases). Germline CDR1 SEHNR, CDR2 FQNEAQ (reference sequence). CDR3 length equals 16 residues. V was pared by 6 bases and J by 0 bases, with 15 bases between. The DNA for the CDR3 is TGTGCCAGCAGGGAAAAAGACAGCCGCTCTGGAAACACCATATATTTT. It specifies CASREKDSRSGNTIYF.

The CDR3 DNA reads TGTGCCAGCAGGAAACAGGGGGCGTATGGCTACACCTTC. This codes for CASRKQGAYGYTF. The rearrangement joins TRBV7-6 to TRBJ1-2; TRBD1 matches at 9 bases. The CDR3 is made up of 13 amino acids. Unmatched junction bases numbered 4, after V lost 6 bases and J lost 5 bases. Germline assignment: CDR1 SGHVS and CDR2 FNYEAQ.

This sequence joins TRBV9 and TRBJ2-2; 15 positions agree with TRBD2. The J segment lost 2 bases and the V segment lost 4 bases, leaving 9 bases of the junction unmatched. The CDR3 covers 19 residues. Germline V gene sequence: CDR1 SGDLS, CDR2 YYNGEE. CDR3 in amino acids: CASSPTGLAGGYNTGELFF. CDR3 DNA sequence: TGTGCCAGCAGCCCCACGGGACTAGCGGGGGGCTACAACACCGGGGAGCTGTTTTTT.

V and J are TRBV18 and TRBJ1-4; 9 bases line up with TRBD1. CDR1 is KGHSH and CDR2 is LQKENI in the germline V gene. The CDR3 totals 15 residues. The ends lost 3 bases at V and 8 bases at J; junction bases unmatched: 7. CDR3 region: CASSPLGQGEEKLFF. The CDR3 region has the DNA TGTGCCAGCTCACCCTTGGGACAGGGAGAAGAAAAACTGTTTTTT.

The chain is built from TRBV7-2 and TRBJ1-6; 7 positions agree with TRBD1. The CDR3 covers 14 residues. V was clipped by 4 bases and J by 4 bases; unmatched bases: 1. CDR1 is SGHTA and CDR2 is FQGNSA in the germline V gene. The CDR3 sequence is CASSSTGYNSPLHF. The CDR3 coding sequence is TGTGCCAGCAGCTCGACAGGGTATAATTCACCCCTCCACTTT.

This sequence joins TRBV6-5 and TRBJ1-2, with TRBD1 matching 9 bases. In germline, CDR1 is MNHEY, CDR2 SVGAGI. CDR3 length: 15 amino acids. V lost 5 bases to trimming and J lost 4 bases; unmatched junction nucleotides: 8. CDR3 protein: CASSPLTGGAYGYTF. For the CDR3, the DNA is TGTGCCAGCAGTCCACTTACAGGGGGCGCCTATGGCTACACCTTC.

This chain joins TRBV28 and TRBJ1-2; no definite D call. This CDR3 has 12 residues. Germline V CDR1 and CDR2: MDHEN, SYDVKM. V was pared by 7 bases and J by 2 bases, with 8 bases between. The CDR3 spells CASNTPNYGYTF. The CDR3 coding sequence is TGTGCCAGCAATACCCCCAACTATGGCTACACCTTC.

This chain links TRBV11-2 with TRBJ2-7, with D possibly being TRBD1 (6 bases). CDR1 is SGHAT, CDR2 FQNNGV, per germline. The CDR3 has 14 amino acids. The ends were cut back, 1 base at V and 2 bases at J, with 9 bases in the middle. The CDR3 nucleotides are TGTGCCAGCAGCTTAGGGGACATTCCCTACGAGCAGTACTTC. Protein product: CASSLGDIPYEQYF.

The rearrangement uses TRBV6-6 and TRBJ1-1; the D is unclear. Germline-derived CDR1 and CDR2 are MNHNY and SVGAGI (reference sequence). The V end was cut by 5 bases, the J end by 3 bases, with 10 bases between. The CDR3 totals 13 residues. This chain's CDR3 is CASSTTRDTEAFF. Written as DNA, the CDR3 is TGTGCCAGCAGTACCACGAGGGACACTGAAGCTTTCTTT.

V gene TRBV5-4 combines with J gene TRBJ1-3, with no clear D. The CDR3 contains 15 residues. The V gene lost 0 bases and the J gene lost 1 base, with 8 bases spanning the gap. The germline gives CDR1 SGHNT, CDR2 YYREEE (reference sequence). The CDR3 spells CASSLAAVSGNTIYF. The DNA for the CDR3 is TGTGCCAGCAGCTTGGCGGCCGTTTCTGGAAACACCATATATTTT.

This chain links TRBV6-5 with TRBJ1-2; TRBD1 might be the D (5 bases). Per germline, CDR1 MNHEY and CDR2 SVGAGI. Trimming left V 6 bases short and J 4 bases short, with 12 bases between. The CDR3 extends over 13 amino acids. CDR3 sequence (DNA): TGTGCCAGCAGCACCGCCGGGACCTATGGCTACACCTTC. It encodes CASSTAGTYGYTF.

This chain connects TRBV19 to TRBJ2-5; D is uncertain. V shed 4 bases and J shed 4 bases, with 16 bases lying between them. CDR3 size: 15 residues. Germline V gene lookup returns CDR1 LNHDA and CDR2 SQIVND (reference sequence). For the CDR3, the DNA is TGTGCCAGTAGTAGTCGCCCGGGTTTAGGAGAGACCCAGTACTTC. It specifies CASSSRPGLGETQYF.

The V call is TRBV7-2, the J call TRBJ2-3; 14 bases align to TRBD2. CDR1 is SGHTA and CDR2 is FQGNSA in the germline V gene. The CDR3 totals 15 residues. Trimming took 5 bases from V and 4 from J; bases not matched to a gene: 2. The CDR3 sequence is CASSRGLAGADTQYF. Here the CDR3 DNA reads TGTGCCAGCAGCCGGGGACTAGCGGGGGCAGATACGCAGTATTTT.